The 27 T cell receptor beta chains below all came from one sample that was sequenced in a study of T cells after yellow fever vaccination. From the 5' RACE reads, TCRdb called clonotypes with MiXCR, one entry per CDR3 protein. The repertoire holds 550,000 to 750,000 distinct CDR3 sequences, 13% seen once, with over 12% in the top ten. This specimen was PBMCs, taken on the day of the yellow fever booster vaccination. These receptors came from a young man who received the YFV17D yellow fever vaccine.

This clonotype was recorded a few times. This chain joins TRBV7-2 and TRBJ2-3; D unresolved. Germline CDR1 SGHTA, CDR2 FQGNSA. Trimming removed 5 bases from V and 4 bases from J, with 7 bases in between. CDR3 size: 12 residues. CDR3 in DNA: TGTGCCAGCAGCCCCTTTGCAGATACGCAGTATTTT. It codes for CASSPFADTQYF.

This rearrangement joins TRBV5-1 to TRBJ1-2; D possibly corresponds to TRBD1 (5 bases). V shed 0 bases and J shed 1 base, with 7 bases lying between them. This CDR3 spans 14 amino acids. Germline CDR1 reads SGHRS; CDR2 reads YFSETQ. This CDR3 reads CASSLDGGNYGYTF. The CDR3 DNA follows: TGCGCCAGCAGCTTGGATGGGGGTAACTATGGCTACACCTTC. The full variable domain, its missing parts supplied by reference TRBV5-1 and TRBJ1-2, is KAGVTQTPRYLIKTRGQQVTLSCSPISGHRSVSWYQQTPGQGLQFLFEYFSETQRNKGNFPGRFSGRQFSNSRSEMNVSTLELGDSALYLCASSLDGGNYGYTFGSGTRLTVV.

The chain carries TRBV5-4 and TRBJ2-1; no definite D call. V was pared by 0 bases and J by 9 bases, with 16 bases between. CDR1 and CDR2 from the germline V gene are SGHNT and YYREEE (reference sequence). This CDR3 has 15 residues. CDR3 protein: CASSLGADPLGEQFF. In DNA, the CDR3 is TGTGCCAGCAGCTTGGGGGCCGATCCCCTGGGTGAGCAGTTCTTC.

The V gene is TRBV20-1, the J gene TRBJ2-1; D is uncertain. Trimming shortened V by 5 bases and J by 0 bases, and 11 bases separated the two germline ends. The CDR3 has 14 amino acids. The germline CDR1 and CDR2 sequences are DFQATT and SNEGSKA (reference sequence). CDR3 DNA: TGCAGTGCTGAACGAGGTCACTCCTACAATGAGCAGTTCTTC. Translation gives CSAERGHSYNEQFF.

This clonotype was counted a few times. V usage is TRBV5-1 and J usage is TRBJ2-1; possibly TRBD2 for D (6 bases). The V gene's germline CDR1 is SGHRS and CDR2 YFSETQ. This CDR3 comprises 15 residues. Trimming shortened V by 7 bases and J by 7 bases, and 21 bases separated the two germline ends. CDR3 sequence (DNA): TGCGCCAGCCGTGGGACTTCGGGAGTATTGAATGAGCAGTTCTTC. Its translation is CASRGTSGVLNEQFF.

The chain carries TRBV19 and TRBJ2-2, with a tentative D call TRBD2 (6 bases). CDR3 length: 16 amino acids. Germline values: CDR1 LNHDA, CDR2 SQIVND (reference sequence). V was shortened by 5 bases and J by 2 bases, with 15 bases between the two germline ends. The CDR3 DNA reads TGTGCCAGTAGTCTACTTGGCGGGACTAACACCGGGGAGCTGTTTTTT. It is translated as CASSLLGGTNTGELFF.

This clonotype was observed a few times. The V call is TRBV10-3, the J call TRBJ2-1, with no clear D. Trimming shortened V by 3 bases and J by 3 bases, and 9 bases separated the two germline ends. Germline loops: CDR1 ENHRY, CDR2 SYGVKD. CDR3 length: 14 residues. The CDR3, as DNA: TGTGCCATCAGTGATGGCAGATACTACAATGAGCAGTTCTTC. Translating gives CAISDGRYYNEQFF.

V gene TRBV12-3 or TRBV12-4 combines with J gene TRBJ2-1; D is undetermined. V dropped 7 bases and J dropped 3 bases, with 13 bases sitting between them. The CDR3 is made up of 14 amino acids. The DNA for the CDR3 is TGTGCCAGCACCTCGAGTTCTCTCTACAATGAGCAGTTCTTC. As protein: CASTSSSLYNEQFF.

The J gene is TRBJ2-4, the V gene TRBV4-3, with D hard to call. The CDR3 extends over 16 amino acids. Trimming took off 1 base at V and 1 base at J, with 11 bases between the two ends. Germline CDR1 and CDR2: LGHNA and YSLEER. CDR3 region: CASSQAVDLAKNIQYF. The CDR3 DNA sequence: TGCGCCAGCAGCCAAGCTGTTGACTTGGCCAAAAACATTCAGTACTTC.

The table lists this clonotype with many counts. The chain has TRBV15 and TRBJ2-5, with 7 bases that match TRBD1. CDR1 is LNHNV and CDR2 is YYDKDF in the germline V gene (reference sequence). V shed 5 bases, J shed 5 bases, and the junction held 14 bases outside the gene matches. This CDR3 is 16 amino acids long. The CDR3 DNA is TGTGCCACCAGCGGAGTAAATGACAGGGAGTGGGAGACCCAGTACTTC. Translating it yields CATSGVNDREWETQYF. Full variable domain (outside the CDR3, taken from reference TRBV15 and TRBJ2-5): DAMVIQNPRYQVTQFGKPVTLSCSQTLNHNVMYWYQQKSSQAPKLLFHYYDKDFNNEADTPDNFQSRRPNTSFCFLDIRSPGLGDTAMYLCATSGVNDREWETQYFGPGTRLLVL.

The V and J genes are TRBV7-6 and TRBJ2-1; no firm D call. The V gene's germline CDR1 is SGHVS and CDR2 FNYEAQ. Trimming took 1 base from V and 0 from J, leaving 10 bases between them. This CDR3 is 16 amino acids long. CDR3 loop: CASSLGVRNSYNEQFF. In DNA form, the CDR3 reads TGTGCCAGCAGCTTAGGGGTGCGGAACTCCTACAATGAGCAGTTCTTC.

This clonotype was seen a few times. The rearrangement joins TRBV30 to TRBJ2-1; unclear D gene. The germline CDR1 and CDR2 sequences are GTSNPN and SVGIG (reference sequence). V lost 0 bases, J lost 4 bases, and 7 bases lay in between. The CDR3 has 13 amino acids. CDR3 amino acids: CAWSVSRYNEQFF. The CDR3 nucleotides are TGTGCCTGGAGTGTTAGTCGGTACAATGAGCAGTTCTTC.

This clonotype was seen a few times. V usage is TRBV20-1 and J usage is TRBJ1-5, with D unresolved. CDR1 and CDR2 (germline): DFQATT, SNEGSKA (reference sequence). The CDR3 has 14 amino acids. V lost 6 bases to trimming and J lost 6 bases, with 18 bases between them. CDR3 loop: CSAKNPGIGQPQHF. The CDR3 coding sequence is TGCAGTGCAAAAAATCCGGGCATAGGTCAGCCCCAGCATTTT.

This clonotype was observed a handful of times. CDR3 in DNA: TGTGCCAGCAGTTTTCAGGAGTCTTCCTACGAGCAGTACTTC. Protein: CASSFQESSYEQYF. The chain has TRBV12-3 or TRBV12-4 and TRBJ2-7; D is ambiguous. The CDR3 extends over 14 amino acids. Deletions cut 3 bases from V and 1 base from J, with 10 bases between.

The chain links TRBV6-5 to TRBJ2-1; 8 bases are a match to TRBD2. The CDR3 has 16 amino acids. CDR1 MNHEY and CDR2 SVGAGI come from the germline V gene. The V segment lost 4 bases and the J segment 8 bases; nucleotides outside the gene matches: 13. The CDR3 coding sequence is TGTGCCAGCAGTTGGACTAGCCGAGGTCTTTACTATGAGCAGTTCTTC. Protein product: CASSWTSRGLYYEQFF.

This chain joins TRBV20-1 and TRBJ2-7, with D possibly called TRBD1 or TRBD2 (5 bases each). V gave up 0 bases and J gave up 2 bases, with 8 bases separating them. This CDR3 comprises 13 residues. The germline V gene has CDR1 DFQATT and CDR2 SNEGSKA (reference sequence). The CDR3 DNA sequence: TGCAGTGCTAGAGACGGGACCACCTACGAGCAGTACTTC. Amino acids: CSARDGTTYEQYF.

CDR3 DNA: TGTGCCAGCAGTTTTACCGGGACAAATTACGAGCAGTACTTC. Protein product: CASSFTGTNYEQYF. The rearrangement uses TRBV28 and TRBJ2-7; D perhaps matches TRBD1 (6 bases). From germline, CDR1 is MDHEN and CDR2 SYDVKM. V gave up 3 bases and J gave up 4 bases, with 13 bases separating them. The CDR3 sequence is 14 residues long.

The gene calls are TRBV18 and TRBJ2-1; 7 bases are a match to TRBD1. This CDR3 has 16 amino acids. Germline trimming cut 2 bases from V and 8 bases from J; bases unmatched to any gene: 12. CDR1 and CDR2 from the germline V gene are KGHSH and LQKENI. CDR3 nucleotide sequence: TGTGCCAGCTCACCAAAAGGACAGGCCTCTGGGGATGAGCAGTTCTTC. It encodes CASSPKGQASGDEQFF.

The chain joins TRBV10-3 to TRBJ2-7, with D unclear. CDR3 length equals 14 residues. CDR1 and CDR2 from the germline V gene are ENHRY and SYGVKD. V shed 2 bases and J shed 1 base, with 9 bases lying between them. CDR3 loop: CAISELLGSYEQYF. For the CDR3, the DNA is TGTGCCATCAGTGAGCTCCTGGGATCCTACGAGCAGTACTTC.

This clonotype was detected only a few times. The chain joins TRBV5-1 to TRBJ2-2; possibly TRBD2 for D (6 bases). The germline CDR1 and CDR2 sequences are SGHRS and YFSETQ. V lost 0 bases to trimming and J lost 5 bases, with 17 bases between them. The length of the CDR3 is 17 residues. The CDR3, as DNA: TGCGCCAGCAGCTTGGTGGTTTCGGGGAGGAATACCGGGGAGCTGTTTTTT. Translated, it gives CASSLVVSGRNTGELFF.

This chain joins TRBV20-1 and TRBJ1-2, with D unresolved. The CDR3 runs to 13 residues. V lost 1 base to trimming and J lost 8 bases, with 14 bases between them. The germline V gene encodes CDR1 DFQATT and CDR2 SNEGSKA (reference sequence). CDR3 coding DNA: TGCAGTGCTAGAGGAGGTCAGGTATTAGGCTACACCTTC. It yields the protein CSARGGQVLGYTF.

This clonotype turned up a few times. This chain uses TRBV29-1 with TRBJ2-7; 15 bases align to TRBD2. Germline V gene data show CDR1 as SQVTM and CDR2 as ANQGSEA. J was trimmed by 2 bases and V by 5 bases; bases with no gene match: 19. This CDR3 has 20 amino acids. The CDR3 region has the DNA TGCAGCGTTCTCCCAGGACTAGCGGGAGGGCCTCAGGGTAGTCCCTACGAGCAGTACTTC. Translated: CSVLPGLAGGPQGSPYEQYF.

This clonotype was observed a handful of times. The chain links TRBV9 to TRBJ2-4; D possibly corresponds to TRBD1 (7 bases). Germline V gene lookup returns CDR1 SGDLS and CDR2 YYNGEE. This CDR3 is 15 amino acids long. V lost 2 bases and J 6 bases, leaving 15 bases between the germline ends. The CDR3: CASSVAGQGGNIQYF. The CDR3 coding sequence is TGTGCCAGCAGCGTCGCCGGGCAGGGGGGAAACATTCAGTACTTC.

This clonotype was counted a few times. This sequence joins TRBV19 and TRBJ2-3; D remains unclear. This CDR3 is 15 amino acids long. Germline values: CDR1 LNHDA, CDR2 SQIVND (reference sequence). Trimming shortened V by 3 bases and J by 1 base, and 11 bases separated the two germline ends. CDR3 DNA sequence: TGTGCCAGTAGTATGTCCGGTGCTGGCACAGATACGCAGTATTTT. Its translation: CASSMSGAGTDTQYF.

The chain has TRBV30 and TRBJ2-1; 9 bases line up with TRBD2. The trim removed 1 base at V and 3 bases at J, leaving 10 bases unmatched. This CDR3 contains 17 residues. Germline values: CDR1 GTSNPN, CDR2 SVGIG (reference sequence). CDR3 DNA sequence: TGTGCCTGGAGTGAAATGCTAGCGGGAACCCTCTACAATGAGCAGTTCTTC. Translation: CAWSEMLAGTLYNEQFF.

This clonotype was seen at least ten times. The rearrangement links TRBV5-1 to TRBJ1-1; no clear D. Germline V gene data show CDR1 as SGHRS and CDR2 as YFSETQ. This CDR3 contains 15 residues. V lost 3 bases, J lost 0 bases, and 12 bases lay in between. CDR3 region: CASSYDYFMNTEAFF. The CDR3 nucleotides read TGCGCCAGCAGCTACGATTACTTCATGAACACTGAAGCTTTCTTT.

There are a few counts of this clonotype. CDR3 residues: CASGLGQGGETQYF. CDR3 DNA sequence: TGTGCTAGTGGTTTGGGACAGGGCGGAGAGACCCAGTACTTC. The rearrangement links TRBV12-5 to TRBJ2-5, with 7 bases that match TRBD1. Trimming cost V 1 base and J 4 bases; bases outside gene matches: 3. Germline values: CDR1 LGHNT, CDR2 FRNRAP. The CDR3 spans 14 residues.